This TCR beta chain comes out of a study of CD8 T cells in ankylosing spondylitis (dated by TCRdb to 2017 to 2019). Regarding the research as a whole: The study set out to find disease-linked TCR variants by profiling T cell receptor beta repertoires in ankylosing spondylitis patients and healthy donors. In total, the full study cohort was made up of some 110 healthy donors and 25 ankylosing spondylitis patients. Peripheral blood samples were taken, and synovial fluid was additionally collected from ankylosing spondylitis patients.

What the research found in general, with its limitations: The disease-linked clones had a CD8+ phenotype and were found at relatively low frequencies in peripheral blood. A TCR beta motif of roughly 8 highly homologous amino acid variants appeared characteristic of blood from ankylosing spondylitis patients. Some TCR beta motif variants had previously been reported in synovial fluid and blood of reactive arthritis patients, which suggested common disease-initiation mechanisms. Significant enrichment of the disease-linked clones was reported in matched synovial fluid samples from ankylosing spondylitis patients.

A remark on this clonotype: Its binding antigen is unknown. The sample holds no much larger clone one base away, and base qualities are not on file.

The data were produced on an Illumina HiSeq 2500. Quantitative 5'-RACE with molecular barcodes was used to prepare TCR beta libraries. In the paper's pipeline: A new computational method based on a probabilistic model of VDJ rearrangement was used to identify disease-linked TCR variants. TCRdb's own reprocessing of the public reads used fastp at Q25 and MiXCR and kept productive beta chains. Every entry covers one CDR3 protein and lists the most common genes and DNA from its rows. The authors' filters were not applied to this entry. The sample table holds about 750,000 distinct CDR3 sequences, of which under 20% were seen once. Together, the top ten hold under 20% of the sample. Ends trimmed: V by 1 base, J by 2 bases; bases unmatched to a gene: 0. The CDR3 goes from the cysteine to the phenylalanine over 14 residues. CDR3 DNA is the only sequence kept; it has 42 bases, read in frame from the first base. The germline V gene supplies CDR1 LGHNA and CDR2 YNFKEQ.

The chain links TRBV4-2 with TRBJ2-5, with TRBD2 identical over 8 junction bases. The sequenced sample was blood, either unsorted or a sorted T cell fraction (not recorded which). The receptor comes from a male donor with ankylosing spondylitis. The CDR3 protein is CASSQASGQETQYF. The base sequence is TGTGCCAGCAGCCAAGCTAGCGGGCAAGAGACCCAGTACTTC.